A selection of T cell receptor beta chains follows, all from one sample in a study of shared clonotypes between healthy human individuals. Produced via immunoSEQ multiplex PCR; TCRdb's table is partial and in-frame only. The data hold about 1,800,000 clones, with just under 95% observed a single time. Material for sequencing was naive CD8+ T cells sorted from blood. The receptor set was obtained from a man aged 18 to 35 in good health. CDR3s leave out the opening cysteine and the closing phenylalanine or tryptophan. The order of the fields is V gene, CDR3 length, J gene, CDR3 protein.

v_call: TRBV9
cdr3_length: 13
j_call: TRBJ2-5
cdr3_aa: ASSVDGNHQETQY

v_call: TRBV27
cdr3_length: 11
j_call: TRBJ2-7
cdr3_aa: ASRPLSSPEQY

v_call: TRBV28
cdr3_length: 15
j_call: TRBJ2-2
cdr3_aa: ASSLPGSPYGTGELF

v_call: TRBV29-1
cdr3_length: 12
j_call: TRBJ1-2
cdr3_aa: SVEDRQRNYGYT

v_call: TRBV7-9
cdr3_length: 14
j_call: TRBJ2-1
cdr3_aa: ASSMRGGRTYNEQF

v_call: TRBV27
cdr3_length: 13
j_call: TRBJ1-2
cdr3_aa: ASSSITGIYDGYT

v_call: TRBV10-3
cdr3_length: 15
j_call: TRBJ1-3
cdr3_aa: AISESLTGGSGNTIY

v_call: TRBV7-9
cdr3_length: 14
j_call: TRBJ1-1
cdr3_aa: ASSPTPGTGNTEAF

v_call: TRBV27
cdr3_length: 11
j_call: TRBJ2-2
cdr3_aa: ASRLQGTGELF

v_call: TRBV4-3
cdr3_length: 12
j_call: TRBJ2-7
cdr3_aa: ASSQGLGSYEQY

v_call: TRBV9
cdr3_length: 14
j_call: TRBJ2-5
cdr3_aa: ASSVERGLYQETQY

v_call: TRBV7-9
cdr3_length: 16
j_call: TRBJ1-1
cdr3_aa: ASSQTGGTGLSGTEAF

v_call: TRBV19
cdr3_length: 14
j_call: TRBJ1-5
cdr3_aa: ASSIFGGVSNQPQH

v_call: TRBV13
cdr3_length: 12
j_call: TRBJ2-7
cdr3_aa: ASSPAGTGYEQY

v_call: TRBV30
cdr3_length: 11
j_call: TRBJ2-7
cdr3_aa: AWSVGGTYEQY

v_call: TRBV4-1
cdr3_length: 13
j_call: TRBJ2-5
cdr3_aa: ASSLSLVLKETQY

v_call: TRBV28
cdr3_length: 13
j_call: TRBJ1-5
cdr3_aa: ASTSLEELGQPQH

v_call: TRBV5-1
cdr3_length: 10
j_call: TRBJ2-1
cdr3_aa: ASSVIDNEQF

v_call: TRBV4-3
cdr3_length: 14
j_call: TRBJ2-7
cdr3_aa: ASSQDRSGSSYEQY

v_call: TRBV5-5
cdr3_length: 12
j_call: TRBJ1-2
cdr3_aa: ASSLSQGDYGYT

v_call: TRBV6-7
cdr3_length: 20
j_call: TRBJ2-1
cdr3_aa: ASSYVRVLAGVIRSSYNEQF

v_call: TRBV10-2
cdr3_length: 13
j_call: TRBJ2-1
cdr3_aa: ASSESGADYNEQF

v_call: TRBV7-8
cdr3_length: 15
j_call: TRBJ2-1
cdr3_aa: ASSLALPGLAGGSQF

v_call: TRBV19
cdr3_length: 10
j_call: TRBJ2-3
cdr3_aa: ASSGATDTQY

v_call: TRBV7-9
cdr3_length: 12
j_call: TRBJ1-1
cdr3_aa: ASSTGQANTEAF

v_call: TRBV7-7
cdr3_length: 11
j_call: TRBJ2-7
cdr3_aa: ASSLEQSYEQY

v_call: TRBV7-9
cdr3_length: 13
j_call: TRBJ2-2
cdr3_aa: ASSLYGDHTGELF

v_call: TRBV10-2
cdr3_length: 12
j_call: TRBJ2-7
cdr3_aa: ASSISPYSYEQY

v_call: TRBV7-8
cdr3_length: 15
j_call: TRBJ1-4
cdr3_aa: ASSLRDDTATNEKLF

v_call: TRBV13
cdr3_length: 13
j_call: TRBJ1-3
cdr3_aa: ASSSSPFGGNTIY

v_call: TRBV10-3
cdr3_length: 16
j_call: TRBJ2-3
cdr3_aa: AISESVGTSGITDTQY

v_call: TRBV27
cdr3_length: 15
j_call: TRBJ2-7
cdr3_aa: ASSFIGTSGGRHEQY

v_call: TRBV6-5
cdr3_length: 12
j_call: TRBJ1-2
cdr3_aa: ASSYGTGINGYT

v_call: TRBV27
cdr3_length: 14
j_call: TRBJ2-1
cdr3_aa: ASSLLTGTDTNEQF

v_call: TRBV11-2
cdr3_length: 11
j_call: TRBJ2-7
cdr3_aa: ASSLGQVYEQY

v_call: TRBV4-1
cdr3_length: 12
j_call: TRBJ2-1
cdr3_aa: ASSLIGGGVEQF

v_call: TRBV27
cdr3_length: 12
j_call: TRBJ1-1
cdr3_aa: ASTNPGQYTEAF

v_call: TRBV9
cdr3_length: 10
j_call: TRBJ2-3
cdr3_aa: ASSGSENTQY

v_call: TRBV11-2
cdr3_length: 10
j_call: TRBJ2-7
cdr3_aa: ASSDALYEQY

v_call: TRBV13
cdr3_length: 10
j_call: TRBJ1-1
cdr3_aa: AGRGGETEAF

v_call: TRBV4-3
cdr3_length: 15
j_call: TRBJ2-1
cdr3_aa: ASSQDPGLAGYNEQF

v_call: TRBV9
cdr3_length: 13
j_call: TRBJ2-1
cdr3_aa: ASSVAGGNIYEQF

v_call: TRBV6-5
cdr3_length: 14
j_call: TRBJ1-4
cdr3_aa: ASSYLGAGANEKLF

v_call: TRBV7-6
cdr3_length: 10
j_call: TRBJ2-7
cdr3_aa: ASSLGSDEQY

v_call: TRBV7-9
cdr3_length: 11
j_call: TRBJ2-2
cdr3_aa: ASRLINTGELF

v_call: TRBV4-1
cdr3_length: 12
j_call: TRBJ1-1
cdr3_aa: ASSQVGENTEAF

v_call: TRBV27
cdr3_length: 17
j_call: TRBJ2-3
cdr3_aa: ASSSLSASGGPSTDTQY

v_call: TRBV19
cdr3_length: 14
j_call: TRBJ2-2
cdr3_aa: ASSIGLARNTGELF

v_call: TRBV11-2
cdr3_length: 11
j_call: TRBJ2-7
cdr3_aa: ASSKPLNYEQY